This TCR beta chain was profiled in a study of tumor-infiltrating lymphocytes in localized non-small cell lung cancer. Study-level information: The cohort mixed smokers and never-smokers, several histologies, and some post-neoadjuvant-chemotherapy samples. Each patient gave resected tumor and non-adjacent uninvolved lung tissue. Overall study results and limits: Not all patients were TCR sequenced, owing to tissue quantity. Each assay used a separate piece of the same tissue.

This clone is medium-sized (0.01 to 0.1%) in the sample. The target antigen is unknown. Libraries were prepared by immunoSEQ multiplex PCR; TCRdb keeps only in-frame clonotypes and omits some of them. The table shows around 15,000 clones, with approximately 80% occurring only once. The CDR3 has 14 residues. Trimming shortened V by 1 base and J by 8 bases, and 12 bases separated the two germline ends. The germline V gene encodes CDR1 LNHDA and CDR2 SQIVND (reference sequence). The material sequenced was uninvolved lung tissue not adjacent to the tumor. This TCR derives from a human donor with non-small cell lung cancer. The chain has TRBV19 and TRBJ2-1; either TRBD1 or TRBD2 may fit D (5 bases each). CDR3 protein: CASSIGDQVDEQFF. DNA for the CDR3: TGTGCCAGTAGTATAGGGGACCAGGTCGATGAGCAGTTCTTC.